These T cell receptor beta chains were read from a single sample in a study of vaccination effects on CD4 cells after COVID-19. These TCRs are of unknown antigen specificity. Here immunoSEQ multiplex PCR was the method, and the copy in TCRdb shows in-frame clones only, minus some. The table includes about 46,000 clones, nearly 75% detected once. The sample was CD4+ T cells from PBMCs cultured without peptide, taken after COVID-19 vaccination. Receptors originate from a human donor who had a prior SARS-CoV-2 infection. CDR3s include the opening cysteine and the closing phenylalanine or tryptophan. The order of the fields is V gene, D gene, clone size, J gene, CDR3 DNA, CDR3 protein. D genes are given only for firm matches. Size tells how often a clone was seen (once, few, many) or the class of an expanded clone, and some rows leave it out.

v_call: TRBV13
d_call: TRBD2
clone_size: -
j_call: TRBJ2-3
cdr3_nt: TGTGCCAGCAGCCTGGGACTAGCAACAGATACGCAGTATTTT
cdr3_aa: CASSLGLATDTQYF

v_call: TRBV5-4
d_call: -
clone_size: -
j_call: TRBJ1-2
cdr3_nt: TGTGCCAGCAGCTTGGTTGAAGGCTATGGCTACACCTTC
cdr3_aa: CASSLVEGYGYTF

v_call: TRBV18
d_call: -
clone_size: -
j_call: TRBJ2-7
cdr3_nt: TGTGCCAGCTCACCCTCCCTAGCAGGTCGAGACGAGCAGTACTTC
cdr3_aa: CASSPSLAGRDEQYF

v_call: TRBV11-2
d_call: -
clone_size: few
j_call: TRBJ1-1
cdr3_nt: TGTGCCAGCAGCTTAGATCGTGGCACTGAAGCTTTCTTT
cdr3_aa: CASSLDRGTEAFF

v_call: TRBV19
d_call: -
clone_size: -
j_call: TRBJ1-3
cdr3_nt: TGTGCCAGTAGGGGTCCCTTCTCTGGAAACACCATATATTTT
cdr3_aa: CASRGPFSGNTIYF

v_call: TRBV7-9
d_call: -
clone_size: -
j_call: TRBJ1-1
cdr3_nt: TGTGCCAGCAGCGAGAGGTTAATGAACACTGAAGCTTTCTTT
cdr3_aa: CASSERLMNTEAFF

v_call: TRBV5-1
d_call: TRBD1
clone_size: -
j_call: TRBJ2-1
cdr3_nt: TGCGCCAGCAGCACCGCGGGACAGGGCAATGAGCAGTTCTTC
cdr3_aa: CASSTAGQGNEQFF

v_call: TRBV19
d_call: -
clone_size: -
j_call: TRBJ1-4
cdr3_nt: TGTGCCAGTAGTAGCTGGACGGATGAAAAACTGTTTTTT
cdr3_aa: CASSSWTDEKLFF

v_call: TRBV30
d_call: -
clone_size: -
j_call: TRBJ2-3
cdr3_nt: TGTGCCTGTGATTCTGGAACTAGCACAGATACGCAGTATTTT
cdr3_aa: CACDSGTSTDTQYF

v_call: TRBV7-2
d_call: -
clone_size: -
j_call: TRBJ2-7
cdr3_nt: TGTGCCAGCAGCTTAGCTCCGGGACGTAGCTACGAGCAGTACTTC
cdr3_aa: CASSLAPGRSYEQYF

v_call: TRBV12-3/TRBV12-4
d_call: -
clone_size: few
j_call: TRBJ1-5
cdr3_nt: TGTGCCAGCAGTTTATTGGGCAATCAGCCCCAGCATTTT
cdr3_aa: CASSLLGNQPQHF

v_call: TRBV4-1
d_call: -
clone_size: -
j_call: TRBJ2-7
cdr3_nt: TGCGCCAGCAGCCAAGTTTTTGTTCCCTACGAGCAGTACTTC
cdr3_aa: CASSQVFVPYEQYF

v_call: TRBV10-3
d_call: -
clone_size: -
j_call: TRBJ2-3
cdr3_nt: TGTGCCATCAGTCACCCTAGCACAGATACGCAGTATTTT
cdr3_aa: CAISHPSTDTQYF

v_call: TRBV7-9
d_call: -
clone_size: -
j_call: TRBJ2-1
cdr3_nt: TGTGCCAGCAGGGAGTTCCTATACGGAAATGAGCAGTTCTTC
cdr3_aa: CASREFLYGNEQFF

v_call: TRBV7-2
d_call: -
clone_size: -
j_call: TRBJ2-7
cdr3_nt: TGTGCCAGCAGCTCCCGGACCTACTACGAGCAGTACTTC
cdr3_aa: CASSSRTYYEQYF

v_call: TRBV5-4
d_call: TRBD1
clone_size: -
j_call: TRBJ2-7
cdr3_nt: TGTGCCAGCAGCCAAGGGACAGACGGCTACGAGCAGTACTTC
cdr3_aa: CASSQGTDGYEQYF

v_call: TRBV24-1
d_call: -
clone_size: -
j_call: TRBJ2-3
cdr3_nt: TGTGCCACCAGTGATTCTCCTAATACGCAGTATTTT
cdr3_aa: CATSDSPNTQYF

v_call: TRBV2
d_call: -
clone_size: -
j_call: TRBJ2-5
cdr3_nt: TGTGCCAGCAGTAAACTAACAGGGACCGTGGAGACCCAGTACTTC
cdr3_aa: CASSKLTGTVETQYF

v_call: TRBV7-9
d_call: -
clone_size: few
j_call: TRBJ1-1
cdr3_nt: TGTGCCAGCAGCTTATATGGGGGCACTGAAGCTTTCTTT
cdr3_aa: CASSLYGGTEAFF

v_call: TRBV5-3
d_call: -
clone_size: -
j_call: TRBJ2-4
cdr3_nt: TGTGCCAGAAGCTCCCGAGGGATGGGGGCCTCAGCCAAAAACATTCAGTACTTC
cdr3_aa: CARSSRGMGASAKNIQYF

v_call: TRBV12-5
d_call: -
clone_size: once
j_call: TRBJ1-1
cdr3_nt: TGTGCTAGTGGTCGGAGGGATACTGAAGCTTTCTTT
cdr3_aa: CASGRRDTEAFF

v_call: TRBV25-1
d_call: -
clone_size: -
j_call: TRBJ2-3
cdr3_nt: TGTGCCAGCAGTGACCCCTACACAGATACGCAGTATTTT
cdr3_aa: CASSDPYTDTQYF

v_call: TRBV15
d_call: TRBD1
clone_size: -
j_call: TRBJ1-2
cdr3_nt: TGTGCCACCAGCAGACTAGGGGCAGGGGGCGTCTATGGCTACACCTTC
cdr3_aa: CATSRLGAGGVYGYTF

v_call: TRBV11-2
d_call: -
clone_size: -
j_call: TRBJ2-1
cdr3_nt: TGTGCCAGCAGCTCACCCGGGGGAGGAGGCTGGTCCAATGAGCAGTTCTTC
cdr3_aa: CASSSPGGGGWSNEQFF

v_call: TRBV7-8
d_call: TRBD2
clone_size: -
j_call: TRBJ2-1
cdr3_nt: TGTGCCAGCAGCCGTCGTTGGGGGGTAAGAGGGACTAGCGGAAACAATGAGCAGTTCTTC
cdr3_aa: CASSRRWGVRGTSGNNEQFF

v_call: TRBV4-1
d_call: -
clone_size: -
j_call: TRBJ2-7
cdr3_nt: TGCGCCAGCAGCCAAGATCGGGTCGTAGGTGTCGAGCAGTACTTC
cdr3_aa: CASSQDRVVGVEQYF

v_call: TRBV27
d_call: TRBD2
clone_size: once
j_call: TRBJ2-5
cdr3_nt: TGTGCCAGGCCCTTTACTTCCGGGAGGGCCTTGGGGGAGGAGACCCAGTACTTC
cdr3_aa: CARPFTSGRALGEETQYF

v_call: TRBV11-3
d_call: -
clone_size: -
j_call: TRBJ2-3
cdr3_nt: TGTGCCAGCAGCTTCGATGGCGAAAACACAGATACGCAGTATTTT
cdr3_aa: CASSFDGENTDTQYF

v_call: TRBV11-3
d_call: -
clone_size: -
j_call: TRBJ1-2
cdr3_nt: TGTGCCAGCAGCTTTACAGCACCTAACTATGGCTACACCTTC
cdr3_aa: CASSFTAPNYGYTF

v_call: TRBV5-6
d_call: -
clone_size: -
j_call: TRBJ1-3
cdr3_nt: TGTGCCAGCAGCTTGTGGTCCAGGCACTCTGGAAACACCATATATTTT
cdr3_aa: CASSLWSRHSGNTIYF

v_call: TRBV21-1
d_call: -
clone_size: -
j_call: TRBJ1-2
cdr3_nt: TGTGCCAGCAGTTTATCACCTTCTCTAGAGGATGGCTACACCTTC
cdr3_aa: CASSLSPSLEDGYTF

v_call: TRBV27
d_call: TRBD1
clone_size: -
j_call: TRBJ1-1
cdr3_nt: TGTGCCAGCAGTTTACGCCGGGACAGAAATACTGAAGCTTTCTTT
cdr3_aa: CASSLRRDRNTEAFF

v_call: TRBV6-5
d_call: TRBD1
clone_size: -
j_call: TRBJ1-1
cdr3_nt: TGTGCCAGCACCTCCGGGACAGGGGGCATTGAAGCTTTCTTT
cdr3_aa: CASTSGTGGIEAFF

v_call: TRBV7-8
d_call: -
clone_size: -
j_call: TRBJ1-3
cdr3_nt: TGTGCCAGCGGGACGGAGGGGTTTCGAAACACCATATATTTT
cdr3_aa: CASGTEGFRNTIYF

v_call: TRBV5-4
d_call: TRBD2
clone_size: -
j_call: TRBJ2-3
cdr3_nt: TGTGCCAGCAGCTTGGAGCTAGCGGGAGACATCACAGATACGCAGTATTTT
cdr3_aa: CASSLELAGDITDTQYF

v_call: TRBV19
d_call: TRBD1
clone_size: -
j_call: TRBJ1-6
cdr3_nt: TGTGCCAGTAGACTAGACAGGGGTGATAATTCACCCCTCCACTTT
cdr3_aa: CASRLDRGDNSPLHF

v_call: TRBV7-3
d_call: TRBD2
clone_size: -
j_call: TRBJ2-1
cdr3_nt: TGTGCCAGCAGCTTAACGTGGACTAGAGACTACAATGAGCAGTTCTTC
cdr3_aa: CASSLTWTRDYNEQFF